This T cell receptor beta chain comes out of a study of cytomegalovirus exposure and HLA in healthy donors. PCR was performed using 60 Vbeta and 13 Jbeta primers. Original handling: Among the unique TCR beta chains that a later analysis counted, about 86 million in all, roughly 11 million were shared. Libraries were prepared by immunoSEQ multiplex PCR; TCRdb keeps only in-frame clonotypes and omits some of them. D and trimming were read from the DNA, whereas the V and J calls and clone size are those reported in that table. This table holds about 160,000 clones, under 80% found once. About this clone itself: What it recognizes is unknown.

When sampled, the donors appeared nominally healthy, though they likely had unrecorded immune exposures. General study findings and limits: The majority of CMV-associated TCR beta chains were reported as apparently HLA-restricted in a later analysis.

With 4 bases clipped from V and 1 base from J, the junction kept 7 bases outside the gene matches. The CDR3 is 16 residues long. CDR1 is MNHEY and CDR2 is SVGAGI in the germline V gene. The chain uses TRBV6-5 and TRBJ2-1, with TRBD2 matching over 7 bases. The sample comprised PBMCs. The origin of this receptor is a female donor in good health and CMV-seronegative. The CDR3 is CASSFLSGHSYNEQFF. The CDR3 DNA is TGTGCCAGCAGTTTCCTTAGCGGGCATTCCTACAATGAGCAGTTCTTC.